What follows are 27 T cell receptor beta chains derived from one specimen sequenced in a study of OX40 agonist ivuxolimab in advanced cancers. Receptors were amplified or captured by the immunoSEQ multiplex PCR assay. TCRdb obtained this table from immuneACCESS and retained in-frame rearrangements with V and J assigned. These tables miss some clones; where compared with another copy, unresolved V genes account for less than half of the shortfall, and the remainder is unexplained. This sample lists just under 85,000 clones; roughly 80% were detected once. Of the sample, around 2.9% falls within the top ten clones. Sample: CD4+ or CD8+ T cells sorted from blood, taken in a trial of the OX40 agonist ivuxolimab. These receptors were collected from an adult with an advanced solid tumor such as melanoma, head and neck, liver or kidney cancer.

The rearrangement joins TRBV7-2 to TRBJ2-3; D call uncertain. CDR3 size: 11 residues. The germline CDR1 and CDR2 sequences are SGHTA and FQGNSA. The V end was cut by 5 bases, the J end by 9 bases, with 9 bases between. The CDR3, as DNA: TGTGCCAGCAGCCTAGAGTACACGCAGTATTTT. This translates into CASSLEYTQYF.

The chain couples TRBV5-8 to TRBJ2-5, with D unclear. From germline, CDR1 is SGHTS and CDR2 YDEGEE. V was clipped by 4 bases and J by 2 bases, with 9 bases between them. The CDR3 consists of 13 residues. The CDR3 nucleotides are TGTGCCAGCAGCCCTTCCGGGCAAGAGACCCAGTACTTC. Translating it yields CASSPSGQETQYF.

CDR3 coding DNA: TGTGCCAGTAGTTCAAAAGGACAGATTTTAAATCAGCCCCAGCATTTT. This encodes CASSSKGQILNQPQHF. The genes are TRBV19 and TRBJ1-5; a weak D match, TRBD1 (6 bases). In germline, CDR1 is LNHDA, CDR2 SQIVND (reference sequence). The CDR3 sequence is 16 residues long. With 5 bases removed from V and 4 bases from J, the gap between germline ends came to 18 bases. The full variable domain, completed using reference TRBV19 and TRBJ1-5, is DGGITQSPKYLFRKEGQNVTLSCEQNLNHDAMYWYRQDPGQGLRLIYYSQIVNDFQKGDIAEGYSVSREKKESFPLTVTSAQKNPTAFYLCASSSKGQILNQPQHFGDGTRLSIL.

The chain carries TRBV5-6 and TRBJ1-1; no firm D call. V lost 4 bases and J 0 bases, leaving 7 bases between the germline ends. CDR1 and CDR2 (germline): SGHDT, YYEEEE. There are 13 residues in the CDR3. CDR3 in amino acids: CASSLGLNTEAFF. The CDR3 DNA is TGTGCCAGCAGCCTCGGTCTGAACACTGAAGCTTTCTTT.

The rearrangement links TRBV5-4 to TRBJ2-7, with D perhaps TRBD1 (8 bases). The J call is doubtful: the DNA matches TRBJ2-5 better. Germline V gives CDR1 SGHNT, CDR2 YYREEE (reference sequence). CDR3 length equals 19 residues. The CDR3 DNA follows: TGTGCCAGCAGCAAGGGGGGGACAGGCCGCGGCATTCTCCAAGAGACCCAGTACTTC. As protein: CASSKGGTGRGILQETQYF.

This CDR3 reads CASSIQGSQQYF. The CDR3 region has the DNA TGCGCCAGCAGCATTCAGGGATCTCAGCAGTACTTC. The chain carries TRBV5-1 and TRBJ2-7; weak D call: TRBD1 (5 bases). The germline V gene has CDR1 SGHRS and CDR2 YFSETQ. The length of the CDR3 is 12 residues. V lost 4 bases to trimming and J lost 8 bases, with 13 bases between them.

The chain has TRBV19 and TRBJ1-1; 8 bases are a match to TRBD1. Germline V CDR1 and CDR2: LNHDA, SQIVND (reference sequence). V trimming: 6 bases; J trimming: 6 bases; junction bases outside the gene matches: 6. The CDR3 is 13 amino acids. CDR3 sequence: CASRRDRRAEAFF. The CDR3, as DNA: TGTGCCAGTAGGAGGGACAGGAGAGCTGAAGCTTTCTTT. Drawing the rest from reference TRBV19 and TRBJ1-1, the complete variable domain is DGGITQSPKYLFRKEGQNVTLSCEQNLNHDAMYWYRQDPGQGLRLIYYSQIVNDFQKGDIAEGYSVSREKKESFPLTVTSAQKNPTAFYLCASRRDRRAEAFFGQGTRLTVV.

The gene calls are TRBV10-1 and TRBJ2-2; D may be TRBD2 (5 bases). The CDR3 is made up of 16 amino acids. CDR1 WNHNN and CDR2 SYGVQD come from the germline V gene (reference sequence). The V end was cut by 3 bases, the J end by 0 bases, with 11 bases between. In DNA form, the CDR3 reads TGCGCCAGCAGTGATGAGGGATATACGAACACCGGGGAGCTGTTTTTT. Residues: CASSDEGYTNTGELFF.

This sequence joins TRBV29-1 and TRBJ2-5; D perhaps matches TRBD1 (6 bases). Germline CDR1 and CDR2: SQVTM and ANQGSEA. Trimming shortened V by 4 bases and J by 8 bases, and 14 bases separated the two germline ends. The CDR3 loop spans 12 amino acids. CDR3 in amino acids: CSVGHRAETQYF. CDR3 bases: TGCAGCGTTGGGCACAGGGCGGAAACCCAGTACTTC.

This clone was seen a handful of times. The V gene is TRBV4-2, the J gene TRBJ1-6; no definite D call. Trimming stripped 0 bases from V and 8 bases from J, with 11 bases between. This CDR3 has 15 amino acids. Per the germline V gene, CDR1 is LGHNA and CDR2 is YNFKEQ. In nucleotides, the CDR3 is TGTGCCAGCAGCCAAGATTTGCAGCCCCATTCACCCCTCCACTTT. It codes for CASSQDLQPHSPLHF.

The chain recombines TRBV9 with TRBJ1-6, with 7 positions matching TRBD1. CDR1 SGDLS and CDR2 YYNGEE come from the germline V gene. This CDR3 contains 13 residues. The ends lost 3 bases at V and 11 bases at J; junction bases unmatched: 5. The CDR3 reads CASSGTGEPPLHF. The DNA for the CDR3 is TGTGCCAGCAGCGGTACAGGGGAGCCACCCCTCCACTTT.

This chain links TRBV4-2 with TRBJ1-4; D is undetermined. Trimming took 0 bases from V and 8 from J, leaving 7 bases between them. CDR3 size: 13 residues. CDR1 LGHNA and CDR2 YNFKEQ come from the germline V gene. Here the CDR3 reads CASSQDDREKLFF. In nucleotides, the CDR3 is TGTGCCAGCAGCCAAGATGACCGAGAAAAACTGTTTTTT.

The chain uses TRBV2 and TRBJ2-5; D perhaps matches TRBD1 (5 bases). V was clipped by 6 bases and J by 0 bases, with 5 bases between them. Germline values: CDR1 SNHLY, CDR2 FYNNEI. The CDR3 consists of 12 residues. The CDR3 region has the DNA TGTGCCAGCAGACAGGACCAAGAGACCCAGTACTTC. This encodes CASRQDQETQYF. Full variable domain (outside the CDR3, taken from reference TRBV2 and TRBJ2-5): EPEVTQTPSHQVTQMGQEVILRCVPISNHLYFYWYRQILGQKVEFLVSFYNNEISEKSEIFDDQFSVERPDGSNFTLKIRSTKLEDSAMYFCASRQDQETQYFGPGTRLLVL.

This clone was found a few times. The chain combines TRBV5-1 with TRBJ1-2, with D possibly matching TRBD1 (5 bases). Between the trimmed V and J ends, which lost 0 bases and 8 bases, there was a span of 14 bases. This CDR3 has 14 amino acids. The V gene's germline CDR1 is SGHRS and CDR2 YFSETQ. The DNA for the CDR3 is TGCGCCAGCAGCTTGGACGGGGACCCAGGCGGCTACACCTTC. This translates into CASSLDGDPGGYTF.

This sequence joins TRBV5-4 and TRBJ2-3; TRBD1 or TRBD2 may be the D gene (6 bases each). The CDR3 is 14 amino acids. In germline, CDR1 is SGHNT, CDR2 YYREEE (reference sequence). V dropped 4 bases and J dropped 5 bases, with 14 bases sitting between them. CDR3: CASSLRGRRDTQYF. CDR3 coding DNA: TGTGCCAGCAGCCTAAGGGGGAGGAGAGATACGCAGTATTTT.

The gene calls are TRBV28 and TRBJ2-2, with TRBD1 matching 11 bases. Germline trimming cut 7 bases from V and 7 bases from J; bases unmatched to any gene: 14. This CDR3 comprises 17 residues. Germline CDR1 MDHEN, CDR2 SYDVKM. The CDR3 spells CASNLSQGTGGHGELFF. The CDR3 coding sequence is TGTGCCAGCAACCTTTCTCAAGGGACAGGGGGACACGGGGAGCTGTTTTTT.

In DNA, the CDR3 is TGTGCCACCAGCAGAGATTACAGGGGCTCTAACAATGAGCAGTTCTTC. It encodes CATSRDYRGSNNEQFF. This chain joins TRBV15 and TRBJ2-1, with 7 positions matching TRBD1. Losses at the gene ends were 0 bases for V and 5 bases for J; bases not matched to a gene: 7. CDR3 length equals 16 residues. CDR1 and CDR2 from the germline V gene are LNHNV and YYDKDF (reference sequence). Variable domain in full (rest from reference TRBV15 and TRBJ2-1): DAMVIQNPRYQVTQFGKPVTLSCSQTLNHNVMYWYQQKSSQAPKLLFHYYDKDFNNEADTPDNFQSRRPNTSFCFLDIRSPGLGDTAMYLCATSRDYRGSNNEQFFGPGTRLTVL.

This chain links TRBV18 with TRBJ1-2; 9 bases are shared with TRBD1. This CDR3 has 16 residues. Germline values: CDR1 KGHSH, CDR2 LQKENI. After removal of 0 bases from V and 7 bases from J, the junction contained 9 bases not matched to a gene. The CDR3 DNA is TGTGCCAGCTCACCACCTTCCGGGACAGGGTTACGTGGCTACACCTTC. Translated: CASSPPSGTGLRGYTF.

The J gene is TRBJ1-5, the V gene TRBV2, with D unclear. Deletions cut 8 bases from V and 0 bases from J, with 17 bases between. This CDR3 has 16 amino acids. The germline V gene encodes CDR1 SNHLY and CDR2 FYNNEI. CDR3 amino acids: CASLGPPNYSNQPQHF. CDR3 nucleotide sequence: TGTGCCAGCCTAGGACCCCCAAATTATAGCAATCAGCCCCAGCATTTT.

This chain links TRBV5-4 with TRBJ2-2; D possibly corresponds to TRBD1 (6 bases). In germline, CDR1 is SGHNT, CDR2 YYREEE (reference sequence). Between the trimmed V and J ends, which lost 3 bases and 2 bases, there was a span of 11 bases. The CDR3 totals 15 residues. CDR3 region: CASSSGQHNTGELFF. In DNA, the CDR3 is TGTGCCAGCAGCTCAGGACAGCACAACACCGGGGAGCTGTTTTTT.

CDR3 in amino acids: CASSEQRPETQYF. CDR3 DNA: TGTGCCAGCAGTGAACAAAGGCCGGAGACCCAGTACTTC. The rearrangement links TRBV6-5 to TRBJ2-5; D gene ambiguous. The CDR3 contains 13 residues. Trimming stripped 5 bases from V and 5 bases from J, with 12 bases between. Germline V gene sequence: CDR1 MNHEY, CDR2 SVGAGI.

The chain couples TRBV30 to TRBJ1-3; 8 bases fit TRBD1. Germline V gene data show CDR1 as GTSNPN and CDR2 as SVGIG (reference sequence). The length of the CDR3 is 14 residues. V dropped 8 bases and J dropped 1; count of bases not matched to a gene: 7. The CDR3 coding sequence is TGTGCCGGAAACAGGGGGGAGTCTGGAAACACCATATATTTT. Amino acid sequence: CAGNRGESGNTIYF.

The chain has TRBV19 and TRBJ1-2; D perhaps matches TRBD1 (6 bases). CDR1 and CDR2 from the germline V gene are LNHDA and SQIVND (reference sequence). The ends were cut back, 11 bases at V and 1 base at J, with 26 bases in the middle. The CDR3 runs 17 residues. The CDR3 loop reads CASTLPGQSPVNYGYTF. The CDR3 bases are TGTGCCTCAACCTTACCCGGACAGTCCCCCGTTAACTATGGCTACACCTTC.

This sequence joins TRBV19 and TRBJ2-2; 7 bases fit TRBD2. V was pared by 6 bases and J by 3 bases, with 4 bases of the junction left unmatched. From germline, CDR1 is LNHDA and CDR2 SQIVND (reference sequence). The CDR3 runs 14 residues. In DNA form, the CDR3 reads TGTGCCAGTAGGGGAGGGGCCGACACCGGGGAGCTGTTTTTT. Protein sequence: CASRGGADTGELFF.

The V and J genes are TRBV6-4 and TRBJ1-1; 9 bases agree with TRBD1. After removal of 6 bases from V and 12 bases from J, the junction contained 11 bases not matched to a gene. This CDR3 has 13 residues. From germline, CDR1 is MRHNA and CDR2 SNTAGT. CDR3 region: CASREPGTGLPFF. DNA for the CDR3: TGTGCCAGCAGAGAGCCCGGGACAGGGTTACCTTTCTTT.

This clone was counted a single time. This rearrangement joins TRBV7-2 to TRBJ1-1; D is unclear. Germline V gene lookup returns CDR1 SGHTA and CDR2 FQGNSA. V was cut by 1 base and J by 4 bases, with 13 bases left in between. The CDR3 consists of 15 residues. The CDR3: CASSLDEGSGTEAFF. CDR3 DNA: TGTGCCAGCAGCTTAGACGAGGGCAGTGGCACTGAAGCTTTCTTT.

This clone was detected a few times. The chain carries TRBV28 and TRBJ1-5; maybe TRBD1 (5 bases). The CDR3 runs to 12 residues. Germline loops: CDR1 MDHEN, CDR2 SYDVKM. Trimming stripped 7 bases from V and 7 bases from J, with 11 bases between. The CDR3 sequence: CASTRGEQPQHF. For the CDR3, the DNA is TGTGCCAGCACGAGGGGAGAACAGCCCCAGCATTTT.